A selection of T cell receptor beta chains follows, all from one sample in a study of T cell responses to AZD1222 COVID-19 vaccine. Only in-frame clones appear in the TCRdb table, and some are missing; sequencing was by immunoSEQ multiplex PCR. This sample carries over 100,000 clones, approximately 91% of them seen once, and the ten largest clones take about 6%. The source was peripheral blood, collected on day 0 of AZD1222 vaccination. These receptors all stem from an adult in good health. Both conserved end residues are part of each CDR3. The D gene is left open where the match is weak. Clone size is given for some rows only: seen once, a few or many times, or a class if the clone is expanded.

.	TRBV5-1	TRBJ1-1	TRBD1	CASSLGQGARVGAFF	TGCGCCAGCAGCTTGGGGCAGGGGGCGCGGGTCGGAGCTTTCTTT
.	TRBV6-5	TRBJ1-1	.	CASYHNTEAFF	TGTGCCAGCTACCATAACACTGAAGCTTTCTTT
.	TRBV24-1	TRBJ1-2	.	CATSVNRFDGYTF	TGTGCCACCAGTGTTAACAGGTTCGATGGCTACACCTTC
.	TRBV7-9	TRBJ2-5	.	CASSGLLRETQYF	TGTGCCAGCAGTGGACTTTTACGAGAGACCCAGTACTTC
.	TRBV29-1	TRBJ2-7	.	CSVGQTYEQYF	TGCAGCGTTGGGCAGACCTACGAGCAGTACTTC
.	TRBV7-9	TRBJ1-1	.	CASSLASLAFF	TGTGCCAGCAGCTTAGCCAGCCTTGCTTTCTTT
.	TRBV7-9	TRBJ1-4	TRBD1	CASSLGDRVTNEKLFF	TGTGCCAGCAGCTTAGGCGACAGGGTAACTAATGAAAAACTGTTTTTT
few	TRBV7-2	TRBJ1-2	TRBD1	CASSSGQGGSFGYTF	TGTGCCAGCAGCTCAGGACAGGGTGGATCCTTTGGCTACACCTTC
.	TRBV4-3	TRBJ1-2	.	CASSQDQGYGYTF	TGCGCCAGCAGCCAAGATCAGGGCTATGGCTACACCTTC
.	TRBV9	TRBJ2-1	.	CASSPTGISYNEQFF	TGTGCCAGCAGCCCTACAGGGATCTCCTACAATGAGCAGTTCTTC
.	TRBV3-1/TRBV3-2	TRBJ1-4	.	CASTESSNEKLFF	TGTGCCAGCACCGAAAGCAGTAATGAAAAACTGTTTTTT
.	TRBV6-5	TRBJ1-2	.	CASTRGYYGYTF	TGTGCCAGCACGAGGGGTTACTATGGCTACACCTTC
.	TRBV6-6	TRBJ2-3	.	CAVTPGVQGTQYF	TGTGCCGTCACGCCCGGTGTGCAGGGTACGCAGTATTTT
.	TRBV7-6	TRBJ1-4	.	CASSLSGSVYEKLFF	TGTGCCAGCAGCTTATCTGGCAGTGTTTATGAAAAACTGTTTTTT
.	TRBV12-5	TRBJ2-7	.	CASAIIYEQYF	TGTGCTAGTGCCATTATCTACGAGCAGTACTTC
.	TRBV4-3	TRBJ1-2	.	CASSVSTANYGYTF	TGCGCCAGCAGCGTGTCGACAGCGAACTATGGCTACACCTTC
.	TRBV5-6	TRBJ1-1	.	CASSLFGGPGTEAFF	TGTGCCAGCAGCTTGTTCGGGGGGCCGGGCACTGAAGCTTTCTTT
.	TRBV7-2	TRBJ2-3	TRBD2	CASSFRTGGKDTQYF	TGTGCCAGCAGCTTCAGAACGGGGGGGAAAGATACGCAGTATTTT
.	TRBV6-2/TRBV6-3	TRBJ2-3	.	CASSPLKVDTDTQYF	TGTGCCAGCAGTCCCTTAAAGGTGGACACAGATACGCAGTATTTT
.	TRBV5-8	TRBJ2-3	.	CASSLATLGADPQYF	TGTGCCAGCAGCTTGGCGACCTTGGGGGCCGATCCGCAGTATTTT
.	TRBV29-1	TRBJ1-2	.	CSVEVGYTF	TGCAGCGTTGAGGTTGGCTACACCTTC
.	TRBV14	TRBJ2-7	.	CASSHPPGPFTEQYF	TGTGCCAGCAGCCACCCCCCAGGTCCTTTCACCGAGCAGTACTTC
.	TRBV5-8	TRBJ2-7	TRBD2	CASSLWRGDIYEQYF	TGTGCCAGCAGCTTATGGCGGGGGGACATCTACGAGCAGTACTTC
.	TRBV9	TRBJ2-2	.	CASSEGRHRELFF	TGTGCCAGCAGCGAGGGCCGACACCGGGAGCTGTTTTTT
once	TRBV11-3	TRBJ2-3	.	CASSLNYGDTQYF	TGTGCCAGCAGCTTAAATTACGGGGATACGCAGTATTTT
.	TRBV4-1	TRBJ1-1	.	CASSQVRTLTEAFF	TGCGCCAGCAGCCAAGTTCGAACCCTCACTGAAGCTTTCTTT
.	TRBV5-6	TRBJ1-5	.	CASSWAGSNQPQHF	TGTGCCAGCAGCTGGGCAGGGTCAAATCAGCCCCAGCATTTT